Given below is one TCR beta chain in context. Its target is not known. Via MiXCR, TCRdb re-called the reads, giving one row per CDR3 protein. The sample lists roughly 78,000 distinct CDR3 sequences; approximately 40% were seen once. Trimming took off 7 bases at V and 4 bases at J, with 13 bases between the two ends. Germline V gene lookup returns CDR1 SNHLY and CDR2 FYNNEI. CDR3 size: 14 residues. These data belong to a study of T cell repertoires in cytomegalovirus infection. Overall study: Recently described HLA-C-restricted plus well-studied HLA-B-restricted CMV epitopes were used. Indicated by public TCR beta signatures were CMV infection and matching HLA type.

Study-wide results and caveats: People with CMV and the relevant HLA were identified by cumulative public TCR beta family frequency. Predominance within the ex vivo response was attributable to HLA-C-restricted CMV-specific TCR beta clonotypes.

The material was CD8+ T cells from cultured PBMCs, obtained from culture after CMV antigen stimulation. This receptor was obtained from a human donor in good health (CMV status not recorded). Some clones in this sample may be carry-over from other donors' samples. The chain employs TRBV2 and TRBJ1-4; D gene uncertain. CDR3 region: CASIGPENNEKLFF. CDR3 nucleotide sequence: TGTGCCAGCATCGGCCCCGAAAATAATGAAAAACTGTTTTTT. Full variable domain (remainder filled in from reference TRBV2 and TRBJ1-4): EPEVTQTPSHQVTQMGQEVILRCVPISNHLYFYWYRQILGQKVEFLVSFYNNEISEKSEIFDDQFSVERPDGSNFTLKIRSTKLEDSAMYFCASIGPENNEKLFFGSGTQLSVL.